Listed here are 11 T cell receptor beta chains from one sample, sequenced in a study of blood T cells in healthy people across ages. It was with a sample-barcoded 5' primer and a J-beta primer mix that a second PCR of roughly 6 to 11 cycles was run. TCRdb re-analysed the 5' RACE reads in MiXCR, keeping a single row per CDR3 protein. Of hundreds of thousands of distinct CDR3 sequences listed, approximately 52% are singletons. The sequencing input was blood. Source of these receptors: a woman of 80 years or more in good health.

This clonotype was observed many times. The rearrangement uses TRBV28 and TRBJ2-1; D might be TRBD1 or TRBD2, each matching 6 bases. CDR1 MDHEN and CDR2 SYDVKM come from the germline V gene. V gave up 4 bases and J gave up 7 bases, with 14 bases separating them. This CDR3 contains 14 residues. The CDR3 nucleotides are TGTGCCAGCAGTTCGGGGGCCAAGAAGAATGAGCAGTTCTTC. Its translation: CASSSGAKKNEQFF.

This clonotype came up once. The chain joins TRBV20-1 to TRBJ1-3; 7 positions agree with TRBD1. The CDR3 is 14 amino acids. CDR1 and CDR2 from the germline V gene are DFQATT and SNEGSKA (reference sequence). J gave up 1 base and V 4 bases, and 4 bases lay outside the gene matches. CDR3 sequence (DNA): TGCAGTGCTACAGGGGGGTTATCTGGAAACACCATATATTTT. It encodes CSATGGLSGNTIYF.

The gene calls are TRBV2 and TRBJ2-1; 11 nucleotides align to TRBD2. With V trimmed by 3 bases and J by 7 bases, 5 bases remained unmatched. The CDR3 has 15 amino acids. Germline-derived CDR1 and CDR2 are SNHLY and FYNNEI. The CDR3 here is CASSDLAGGGNEQFF. The CDR3 coding sequence is TGTGCCAGCAGTGATCTAGCGGGAGGAGGAAATGAGCAGTTCTTC.

The genes are TRBV7-2 and TRBJ1-2; D is perhaps TRBD1 (6 bases). CDR3 length equals 16 residues. Trimming took off 1 base at V and 4 bases at J, with 16 bases between the two ends. Germline CDR1 is SGHTA and CDR2 is FQGNSA. CDR3 protein: CASSLEPEGVSYGYTF. The CDR3, as DNA: TGTGCCAGCAGCTTAGAGCCCGAGGGGGTGAGCTATGGCTACACCTTC.

This clonotype was seen only a few times. This may arise from a read error, as a much more abundant clone is one base away. V and J are TRBV7-9 and TRBJ2-7; 7 bases are shared with TRBD1. Germline-derived CDR1 and CDR2 are SEHNR and FQNEAQ (reference sequence). This CDR3 is 14 amino acids long. Trimming at V came to 5 bases and at J to 2 bases, leaving 6 bases not matched to a gene. The CDR3 loop is CASSVGGSPYEQYF. CDR3 DNA: TGTGCCAGCAGCGTAGGGGGCAGCCCCTACGAGCAGTACTTC.

This clonotype has just one count. V and J are TRBV9 and TRBJ2-4; no clear D. V lost 0 bases to trimming and J lost 0 bases, with 4 bases between them. From germline, CDR1 is SGDLS and CDR2 YYNGEE. CDR3 length: 14 residues. For the CDR3, the DNA is TGTGCCAGCAGCGTAGGGATAGCCAAAAACATTCAGTACTTC. Its translation is CASSVGIAKNIQYF.

The gene calls are TRBV20-1 and TRBJ1-5; the match to TRBD1 covers 10 bases. This CDR3 spans 14 amino acids. V gave up 7 bases and J gave up 6 bases; unmatched junction bases: 9. Germline loops: CDR1 DFQATT, CDR2 SNEGSKA (reference sequence). This chain's CDR3 is CSDGIGTGAQPQHF. CDR3 DNA sequence: TGCAGTGATGGAATAGGGACAGGGGCTCAGCCCCAGCATTTT.

This clonotype was counted ten times or more. The J gene is TRBJ2-3, the V gene TRBV7-2, with TRBD2 matching 11 bases. Trimming at V came to 4 bases and at J to 5 bases, leaving 11 bases not matched to a gene. The length of the CDR3 is 17 residues. Germline V gives CDR1 SGHTA, CDR2 FQGNSA. The CDR3 coding sequence is TGTGCCAGCAGCTCCAGACCTACTAGCGGGGGTAGAGATACGCAGTATTTT. Amino acid sequence: CASSSRPTSGGRDTQYF.

The chain combines TRBV10-3 with TRBJ2-1; D possibly corresponds to TRBD1 (7 bases). In germline, CDR1 is ENHRY, CDR2 SYGVKD. This CDR3 contains 14 residues. V was pared by 4 bases and J by 5 bases, with 12 bases between. CDR3 in DNA: TGTGCCATCAGTGGGCGGGACAGAGACAATGAGCAGTTCTTC. This encodes CAISGRDRDNEQFF.

The chain combines TRBV28 with TRBJ2-5, with 8 bases that match TRBD2. TRBJ2-7 matches the DNA end more closely, so the J call is doubtful. The germline V gene encodes CDR1 MDHEN and CDR2 SYDVKM. The CDR3 runs to 15 residues. The CDR3 region has the DNA TGTGCCAGCAGTATCGCCGGGGGGGCGCTGTACGAGCAGTACTTC. This encodes CASSIAGGALYEQYF.

The sample holds a few counts of this clonotype. V gene TRBV3-1 combines with J gene TRBJ2-2; D possibly uses TRBD1 or TRBD2 (6 bases each). The CDR3 totals 14 residues. CDR1 and CDR2 (germline): LGHDT, YNNKEL (reference sequence). V lost 6 bases to trimming and J lost 1 base, with 9 bases between them. The DNA of the CDR3 is TGTGCCAGCAGGAAGGGGGGGAACACCGGGGAGCTGTTTTTT. This translates into CASRKGGNTGELFF.